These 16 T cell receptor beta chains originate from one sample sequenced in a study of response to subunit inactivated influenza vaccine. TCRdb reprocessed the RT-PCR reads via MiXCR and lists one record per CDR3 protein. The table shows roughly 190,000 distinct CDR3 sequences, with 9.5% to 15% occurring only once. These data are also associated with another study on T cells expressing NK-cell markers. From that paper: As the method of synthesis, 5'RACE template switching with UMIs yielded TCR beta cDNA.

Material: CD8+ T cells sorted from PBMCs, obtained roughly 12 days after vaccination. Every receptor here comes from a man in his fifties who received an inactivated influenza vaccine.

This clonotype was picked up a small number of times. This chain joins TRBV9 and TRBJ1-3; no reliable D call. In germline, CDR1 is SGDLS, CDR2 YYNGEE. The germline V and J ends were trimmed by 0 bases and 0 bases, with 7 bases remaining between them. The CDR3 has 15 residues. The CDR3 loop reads CASSVGGYSGNTIYF. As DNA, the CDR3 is TGTGCCAGCAGCGTAGGGGGATACTCTGGAAACACCATATATTTT.

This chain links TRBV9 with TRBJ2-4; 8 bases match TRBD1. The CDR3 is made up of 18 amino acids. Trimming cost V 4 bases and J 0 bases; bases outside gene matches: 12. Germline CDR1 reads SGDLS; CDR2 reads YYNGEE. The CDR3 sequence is CASSPTGGSSLAKNIQYF. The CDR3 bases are TGTGCCAGCAGCCCAACAGGGGGATCATCCCTAGCCAAAAACATTCAGTACTTC.

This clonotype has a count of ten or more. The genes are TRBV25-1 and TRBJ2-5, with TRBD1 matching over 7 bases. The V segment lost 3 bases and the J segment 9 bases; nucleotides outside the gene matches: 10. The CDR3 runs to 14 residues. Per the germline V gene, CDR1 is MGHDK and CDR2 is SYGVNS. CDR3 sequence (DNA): TGTGCCAGCAGTGACCATACAGGGGACGGGGCCCAGTACTTC. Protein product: CASSDHTGDGAQYF.

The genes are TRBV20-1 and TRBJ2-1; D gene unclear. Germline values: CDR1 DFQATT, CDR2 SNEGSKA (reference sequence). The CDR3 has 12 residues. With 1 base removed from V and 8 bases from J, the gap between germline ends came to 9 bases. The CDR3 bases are TGCAGTGCTAGAGGGCTGGGCGATGAGCAGTTCTTC. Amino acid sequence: CSARGLGDEQFF.

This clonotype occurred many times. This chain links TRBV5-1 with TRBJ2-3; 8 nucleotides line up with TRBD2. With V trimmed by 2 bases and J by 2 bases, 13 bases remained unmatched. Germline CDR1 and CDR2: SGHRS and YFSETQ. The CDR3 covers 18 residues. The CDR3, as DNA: TGCGCCAGCAGCTTCGGTCTAGCGGGTCTGGAGGCCACAGATACGCAGTATTTT. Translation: CASSFGLAGLEATDTQYF.

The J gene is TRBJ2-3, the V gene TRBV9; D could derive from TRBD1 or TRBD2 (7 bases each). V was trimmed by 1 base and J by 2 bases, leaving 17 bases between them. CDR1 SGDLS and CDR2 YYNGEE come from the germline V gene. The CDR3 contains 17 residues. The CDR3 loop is CASSVRGGTEITDTQYF. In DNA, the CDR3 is TGTGCCAGCAGCGTAAGGGGAGGGACAGAGATCACAGATACGCAGTATTTT.

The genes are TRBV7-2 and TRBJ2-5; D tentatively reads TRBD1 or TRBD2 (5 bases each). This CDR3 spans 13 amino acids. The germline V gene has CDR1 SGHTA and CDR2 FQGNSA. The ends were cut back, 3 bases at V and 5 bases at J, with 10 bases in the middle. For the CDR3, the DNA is TGTGCCAGCAGCTTCTTGGGGGTCGAGACCCAGTACTTC. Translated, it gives CASSFLGVETQYF. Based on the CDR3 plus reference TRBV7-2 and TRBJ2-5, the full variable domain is GAGVSQSPSNKVTEKGKDVELRCDPISGHTALYWYRQSLGQGLEFLIYFQGNSAPDKSGLPSDRFSAERTGGSVSTLTIQRTQQEDSAVYLCASSFLGVETQYFGPGTRLLVL.

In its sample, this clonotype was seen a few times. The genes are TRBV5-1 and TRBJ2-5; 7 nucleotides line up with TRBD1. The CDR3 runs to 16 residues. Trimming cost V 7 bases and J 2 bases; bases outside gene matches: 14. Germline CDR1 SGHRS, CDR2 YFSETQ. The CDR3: CASSPGNRGGQETQYF. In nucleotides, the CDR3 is TGCGCCAGCTCCCCGGGGAACAGGGGTGGTCAAGAGACCCAGTACTTC.

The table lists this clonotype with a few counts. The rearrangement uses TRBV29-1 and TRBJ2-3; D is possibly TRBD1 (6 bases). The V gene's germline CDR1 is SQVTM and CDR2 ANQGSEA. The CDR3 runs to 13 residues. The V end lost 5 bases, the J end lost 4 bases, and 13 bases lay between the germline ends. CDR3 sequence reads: CSVKQGSADTQYF. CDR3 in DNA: TGCAGCGTTAAACAGGGTTCCGCAGATACGCAGTATTTT.

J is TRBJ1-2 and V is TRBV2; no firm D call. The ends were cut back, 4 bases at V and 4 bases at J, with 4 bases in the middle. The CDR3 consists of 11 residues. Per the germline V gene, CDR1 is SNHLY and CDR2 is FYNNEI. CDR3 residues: CASSVSYGYTF. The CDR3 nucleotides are TGTGCCAGCAGTGTAAGCTATGGCTACACCTTC. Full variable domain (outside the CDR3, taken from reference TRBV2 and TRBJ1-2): EPEVTQTPSHQVTQMGQEVILRCVPISNHLYFYWYRQILGQKVEFLVSFYNNEISEKSEIFDDQFSVERPDGSNFTLKIRSTKLEDSAMYFCASSVSYGYTFGSGTRLTVV.

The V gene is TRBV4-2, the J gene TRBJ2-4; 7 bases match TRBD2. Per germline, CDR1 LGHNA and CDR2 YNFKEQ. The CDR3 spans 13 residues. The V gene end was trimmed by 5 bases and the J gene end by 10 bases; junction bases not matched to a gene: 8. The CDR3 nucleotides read TGTGCCAGCAGCTTGACTGGGGAGGGGATTCAGTACTTC. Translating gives CASSLTGEGIQYF.

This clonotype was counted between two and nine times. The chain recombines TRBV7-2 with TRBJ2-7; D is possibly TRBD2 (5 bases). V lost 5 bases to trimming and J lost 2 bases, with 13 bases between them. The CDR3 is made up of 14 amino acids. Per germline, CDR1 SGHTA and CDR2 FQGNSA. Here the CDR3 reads CASSPGPLAYEQYF. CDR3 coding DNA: TGTGCCAGCAGCCCTGGACCACTAGCCTACGAGCAGTACTTC. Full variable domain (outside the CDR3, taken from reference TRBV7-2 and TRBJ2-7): GAGVSQSPSNKVTEKGKDVELRCDPISGHTALYWYRQSLGQGLEFLIYFQGNSAPDKSGLPSDRFSAERTGGSVSTLTIQRTQQEDSAVYLCASSPGPLAYEQYFGPGTRLTVT.

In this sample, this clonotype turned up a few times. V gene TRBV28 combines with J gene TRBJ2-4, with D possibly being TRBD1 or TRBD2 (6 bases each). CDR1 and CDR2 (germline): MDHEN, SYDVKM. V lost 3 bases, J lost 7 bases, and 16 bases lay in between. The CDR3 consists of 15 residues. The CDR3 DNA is TGTGCCAGCAGTTTGGGCCCGGGGGCCGGGAACATTCAGTACTTC. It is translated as CASSLGPGAGNIQYF.

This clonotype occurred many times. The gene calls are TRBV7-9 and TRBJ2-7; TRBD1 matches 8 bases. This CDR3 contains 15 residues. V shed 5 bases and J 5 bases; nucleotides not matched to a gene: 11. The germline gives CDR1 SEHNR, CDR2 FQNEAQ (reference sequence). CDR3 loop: CASSALGQGNNEQYF. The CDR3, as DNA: TGTGCCAGCAGCGCCCTAGGACAGGGAAACAACGAGCAGTACTTC.

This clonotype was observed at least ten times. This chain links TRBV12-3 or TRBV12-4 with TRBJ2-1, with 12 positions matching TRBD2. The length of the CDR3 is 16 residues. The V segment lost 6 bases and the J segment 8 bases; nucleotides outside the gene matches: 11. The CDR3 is CASSDGTSGLFDEQFF. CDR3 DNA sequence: TGTGCCAGCAGCGACGGGACTAGCGGGTTGTTCGATGAGCAGTTCTTC.

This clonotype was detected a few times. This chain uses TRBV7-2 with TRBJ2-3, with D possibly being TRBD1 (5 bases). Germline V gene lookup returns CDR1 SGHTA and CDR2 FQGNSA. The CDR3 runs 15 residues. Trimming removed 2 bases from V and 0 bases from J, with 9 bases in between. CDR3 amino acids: CASSLSQGSTDTQYF. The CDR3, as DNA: TGTGCCAGCAGCTTATCCCAGGGCAGCACAGATACGCAGTATTTT.